This T cell receptor beta chain was identified in a study of T cell responses to AZD1222 COVID-19 vaccine. Overall study results and limits: Possibly, clonal diversity was underestimated; donors were largely white British and included more females.

Germline CDR1 is SGDLS and CDR2 is YYNGEE. This CDR3 spans 15 amino acids. Trimming left V 2 bases short and J 2 bases short, with 10 bases between. As regards this clone: Antigen specificity is unknown.

This table comes from immunoSEQ multiplex PCR, and its TCRdb copy is limited to in-frame clones, with some not included. The sample shows about 99,000 clones, approximately 90% of them seen only once. The gene calls are TRBV9 and TRBJ1-4; a weak D match, TRBD1 (5 bases). Sequences were derived from peripheral blood, sampled on day 0 of AZD1222 vaccination. The TCR sequence derives from an adult in good health. The CDR3 reads CASSVDGGTNEKLFF. CDR3 nucleotide sequence: TGTGCCAGCAGCGTTGACGGGGGTACTAATGAAAAACTGTTTTTT.